The clone carrying this TCR beta chain was counted between two and nine times. The antigen is undetermined. This CDR3 comprises 17 residues. Looked up from germline, CDR1 is LNHNV and CDR2 is YYDKDF (reference sequence). The V segment lost 3 bases and the J segment 5 bases; nucleotides outside the gene matches: 8. The data are from a study of CD8+CD57+ T cells in acquired aplastic anemia. The study, taken as a whole, reports: Over 25 shared CD8+ CDR3s appeared highly expressed within patients' immunodominant clones. Total CD4+ and CD8+ pools in patients were more diverse than the CD8+CD57+ cells of those patients.

Patients included in sequencing had previously demonstrated CD8+CD57+ cell expansion by flow cytometry. With no exception, the patients had severe acquired aplastic anemia. Mean DNA yield of bead-enriched CD8+CD57+ cells was approximately 1.5 ug. Genomic DNA constituted the template upon which TCR beta VDJ and CDR3 profiling was performed. TCRdb fed the reads into MiXCR, producing one record per CDR3 protein. In the table there are about 20,000 distinct CDR3 sequences, 30% to 40% of which are singletons. Material for sequencing was CD8+CD57+ T cells sorted from PBMCs. Stated subset: bead-enriched CD8+CD57+ effector memory T cells from SAA patients. V and J are TRBV15 and TRBJ2-3, with 13 bases lining up with TRBD2. This clonotype originated in a human donor with aplastic anemia. The CDR3 region has the DNA TGTGCCACCAGCAGCGGGGGACTAGCGGGGACCGGAGATACGCAGTATTTT. It is translated as CATSSGGLAGTGDTQYF.